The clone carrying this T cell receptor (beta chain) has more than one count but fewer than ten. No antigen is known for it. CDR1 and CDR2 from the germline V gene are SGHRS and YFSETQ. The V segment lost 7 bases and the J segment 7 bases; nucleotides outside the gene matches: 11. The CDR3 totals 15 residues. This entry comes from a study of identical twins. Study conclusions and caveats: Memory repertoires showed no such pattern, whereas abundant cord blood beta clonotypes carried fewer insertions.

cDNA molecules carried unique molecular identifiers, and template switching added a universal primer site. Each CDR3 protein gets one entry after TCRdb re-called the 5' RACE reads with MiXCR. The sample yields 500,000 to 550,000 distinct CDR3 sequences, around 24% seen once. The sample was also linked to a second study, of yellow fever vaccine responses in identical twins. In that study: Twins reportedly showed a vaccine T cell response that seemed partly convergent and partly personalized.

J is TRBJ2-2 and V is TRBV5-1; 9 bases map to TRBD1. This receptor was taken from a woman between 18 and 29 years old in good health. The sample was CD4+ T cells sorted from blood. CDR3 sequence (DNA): TGCGCCAGCCGTCCCGGGACAGGGATGATCGGGGAGCTGTTTTTT. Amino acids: CASRPGTGMIGELFF.